The 25 T cell receptor beta chains listed next were all sequenced from one sample in a study of Ad26.COV2.S vaccination and SARS-CoV-2 variants. The treatment was: about 20 received Ad26.COV2.S at low or high dose, single or two shots; roughly five received placebo; per-sample allocation not given. Sampling occurred on day 63 after the first vaccine or placebo injection. Measured with immunoSEQ multiplex PCR; TCRdb has only the in-frame clones, and not every one. The sample includes around 400,000 clones, 80% to 95% of them seen just once. The specimen comprised peripheral blood, sampled in a trial of Ad26.COV2.S vaccine versus placebo. These receptors were taken from a person aged 18-60 years who received the Ad26.COV2.S COVID-19 vaccine or a placebo.

The chain links TRBV18 to TRBJ2-5; no firm D call. CDR1 KGHSH and CDR2 LQKENI come from the germline V gene. The CDR3 is 13 residues long. Trimming shortened V by 3 bases and J by 4 bases, and 9 bases separated the two germline ends. For the CDR3, the DNA is TGTGCCAGCTCACCGGCCGGGCTAGAGACCCAGTACTTC. Protein sequence: CASSPAGLETQYF.

Concerning this clone itself: Other DNA sequences of this sample code for an identical CDR3. V and J are TRBV9 and TRBJ1-2; 7 positions match TRBD1. The CDR3 covers 13 residues. After removal of 5 bases from V and 3 bases from J, the junction contained 4 bases not matched to a gene. The germline V gene has CDR1 SGDLS and CDR2 YYNGEE. The CDR3 region has the DNA TGTGCCAGCAGTGTTGACAGGGACTATGGCTACACCTTC. Its protein is CASSVDRDYGYTF.

The CDR3 bases are TGTGCCAGCAGCGAGACCCGTCGACCTGAAGCTTTCTTT. Protein: CASSETRRPEAFF. The chain has TRBV28 and TRBJ1-1, with D hard to call. Trimming took 6 bases from V and 6 from J, leaving 14 bases between them. This CDR3 has 13 residues. CDR1 MDHEN and CDR2 SYDVKM come from the germline V gene.

The rearrangement links TRBV28 to TRBJ2-7, with TRBD2 matching over 12 bases. Trimming cost V 6 bases and J 6 bases; bases outside gene matches: 9. Germline CDR1 MDHEN, CDR2 SYDVKM. The CDR3 has 15 amino acids. The DNA for the CDR3 is TGTGCCAGCAGAACTAGCGGGAGGTTTTACGGCGAGCAGTACTTC. This gives the protein CASRTSGRFYGEQYF.

This clone was detected only once. The V and J genes are TRBV15 and TRBJ2-3; D assignment may be TRBD1 or TRBD2 (5 bases each). This CDR3 is 15 amino acids long. The ends were cut back, 5 bases at V and 4 bases at J, with 16 bases in the middle. The germline V gene encodes CDR1 LNHNV and CDR2 YYDKDF (reference sequence). As DNA, the CDR3 is TGTGCCACCAGCGAACGGGGCCTCGCTTCAGATACGCAGTATTTT. It codes for CATSERGLASDTQYF. Based on the CDR3 plus reference TRBV15 and TRBJ2-3, the full variable domain is DAMVIQNPRYQVTQFGKPVTLSCSQTLNHNVMYWYQQKSSQAPKLLFHYYDKDFNNEADTPDNFQSRRPNTSFCFLDIRSPGLGDTAMYLCATSERGLASDTQYFGPGTRLTVL.

The chain links TRBV6-5 to TRBJ1-1, with D possibly being TRBD1 (5 bases). CDR1 MNHEY and CDR2 SVGAGI come from the germline V gene. There are 12 residues in the CDR3. V gave up 6 bases and J gave up 1 base, with 6 bases separating them. The chain's CDR3 is CASRTGNTEAFF. The CDR3 DNA is TGTGCCAGCAGAACAGGGAACACTGAAGCTTTCTTT.

The CDR3 spells CASSATSGRVLDTQYF. The CDR3 DNA sequence: TGTGCCAGCAGTGCAACTAGCGGGAGGGTCTTAGATACGCAGTATTTT. The rearrangement joins TRBV28 to TRBJ2-3; 13 bases line up with TRBD2. The CDR3 extends over 16 amino acids. V shed 5 bases and J 5 bases; nucleotides not matched to a gene: 7. Looked up from germline, CDR1 is MDHEN and CDR2 is SYDVKM.

V is TRBV4-2 and J is TRBJ2-2; D may correspond to TRBD1 or TRBD2 (6 bases each). Trimming pared 0 bases from V and 4 bases from J, leaving 15 bases between. Germline-derived CDR1 and CDR2 are LGHNA and YNFKEQ. The length of the CDR3 is 17 residues. The CDR3: CASSQDQGGPGTGELFF. The CDR3 bases are TGTGCCAGCAGCCAAGATCAAGGGGGGCCGGGCACCGGGGAGCTGTTTTTT.

The rearrangement uses TRBV7-9 and TRBJ2-3; no clear D. Germline V gives CDR1 SEHNR, CDR2 FQNEAQ (reference sequence). The length of the CDR3 is 11 residues. V lost 3 bases and J lost 4, with 2 bases in between. The CDR3 DNA follows: TGTGCCAGCAGCTTCTCAGATACGCAGTATTTT. It specifies CASSFSDTQYF.

J is TRBJ2-7 and V is TRBV11-2; D may be TRBD1 (5 bases). The CDR3 sequence is 15 residues long. Trimming took off 1 base at V and 6 bases at J, with 16 bases between the two ends. Germline values: CDR1 SGHAT, CDR2 FQNNGV. The DNA of the CDR3 is TGTGCCAGCAGCTTAGTATTAGGGCAGGGAACCGAGCAGTACTTC. Translated: CASSLVLGQGTEQYF.

J is TRBJ1-2 and V is TRBV5-5, with D unclear. The CDR3 loop spans 13 amino acids. Deletions cut 1 base from V and 3 bases from J, with 7 bases between. The germline gives CDR1 SGHKS, CDR2 YYEKEE (reference sequence). The CDR3 here is CASSLQADYGYTF. DNA of the CDR3: TGTGCCAGCAGCTTGCAGGCCGACTATGGCTACACCTTC.

The chain is built from TRBV30 and TRBJ2-2; TRBD2 agrees at 8 bases. Germline values: CDR1 GTSNPN, CDR2 SVGIG (reference sequence). With V trimmed by 4 bases and J by 6 bases, 4 bases remained unmatched. The CDR3 is 13 residues long. The CDR3 loop reads CAWTGTRSGELFF. The CDR3 nucleotides are TGTGCCTGGACCGGGACTAGGTCCGGGGAGCTGTTTTTT.

The chain links TRBV28 to TRBJ1-1, with a tentative D call TRBD1 (5 bases). Germline-derived CDR1 and CDR2 are MDHEN and SYDVKM. This CDR3 spans 14 amino acids. V shed 11 bases and J shed 4 bases, with 20 bases lying between them. The chain's CDR3 is CAGGGTSGGTEAFF. The CDR3 DNA sequence: TGTGCCGGCGGGGGAACCTCCGGGGGCACTGAAGCTTTCTTT.

This clone showed up just once. The V and J genes are TRBV5-5 and TRBJ2-5, with TRBD2 matching over 14 bases. Germline loops: CDR1 SGHKS, CDR2 YYEKEE (reference sequence). This CDR3 has 17 residues. Trimming at V came to 4 bases and at J to 5 bases, leaving 10 bases not matched to a gene. CDR3 loop: CASSPRLAGGPAETQYF. DNA for the CDR3: TGTGCCAGCAGCCCGCGACTAGCGGGAGGGCCTGCTGAGACCCAGTACTTC.

This chain uses TRBV5-1 with TRBJ2-2; 8 bases line up with TRBD2. In germline, CDR1 is SGHRS, CDR2 YFSETQ. With 2 bases clipped from V and 1 base from J, the junction kept 4 bases outside the gene matches. CDR3 size: 16 residues. For the CDR3, the DNA is TGCGCCAGCAGCTTCCTTACTAGCGGGAACACCGGGGAGCTGTTTTTT. Its protein is CASSFLTSGNTGELFF.

V and J are TRBV6-2 or TRBV6-3 and TRBJ2-1; D is uncertain. The CDR3 has 15 amino acids. The V gene's germline CDR1 is MNHEY and CDR2 SVGEGT. V was shortened by 6 bases and J by 8 bases, with 20 bases between the two germline ends. The CDR3 here is CASRPLDAVVYEQFF. Here the CDR3 DNA reads TGTGCCAGCAGGCCTCTGGACGCAGTTGTGTATGAGCAGTTCTTC.

This chain joins TRBV10-3 and TRBJ1-6, with TRBD1 identical over 10 bases. This CDR3 has 18 residues. The germline V gene encodes CDR1 ENHRY and CDR2 SYGVKD. V was pared by 2 bases and J by 5 bases, with 9 bases of the junction left unmatched. CDR3 sequence: CAISEGTGVPPDNSPLHF. In DNA form, the CDR3 reads TGTGCCATCAGTGAGGGGACAGGGGTTCCTCCCGATAATTCACCCCTCCACTTT.

V usage is TRBV5-4 and J usage is TRBJ2-7; D gene unclear. Germline V gene data show CDR1 as SGHNT and CDR2 as YYREEE (reference sequence). Trimming left V 5 bases short and J 2 bases short, with 14 bases between. There are 14 residues in the CDR3. CDR3 in DNA: TGTGCCAGCAGTCCTAACTCTCTAGCCTACGAGCAGTACTTC. It is translated as CASSPNSLAYEQYF.

The chain combines TRBV28 with TRBJ2-1, with D possibly being TRBD1 or TRBD2 (5 bases each). The V end was cut by 8 bases, the J end by 10 bases, with 24 bases between. CDR3 length equals 15 residues. The germline gives CDR1 MDHEN, CDR2 SYDVKM. The CDR3 region has the DNA TGTGCCAGCCTTACGGTGGGGGACGGCCTCCTGGAGCAGTTCTTC. It is translated as CASLTVGDGLLEQFF.

V gene TRBV7-2 combines with J gene TRBJ2-1; D gene uncertain. This CDR3 has 13 amino acids. The V gene lost 0 bases and the J gene lost 6 bases, with 6 bases spanning the gap. Germline V gene lookup returns CDR1 SGHTA and CDR2 FQGNSA. The CDR3 protein is CASSLAGINEQFF. CDR3 in DNA: TGTGCCAGCAGCTTAGCAGGGATCAATGAGCAGTTCTTC.

The J gene is TRBJ2-7, the V gene TRBV25-1, with a weak D call TRBD2 (6 bases). Per germline, CDR1 MGHDK and CDR2 SYGVNS. The CDR3 extends over 14 amino acids. Trimming shortened V by 8 bases and J by 4 bases, and 18 bases separated the two germline ends. CDR3 DNA sequence: TGTGCCAGCGAGACTAGAGAAGGGAATTACGAGCAGTACTTC. Protein product: CASETREGNYEQYF.

This clone was observed a handful of times. The J gene is TRBJ1-5, the V gene TRBV2; possibly TRBD1 for D (5 bases). Looked up from germline, CDR1 is SNHLY and CDR2 is FYNNEI. The CDR3 sequence is 14 residues long. Trimming left V 3 bases short and J 5 bases short, with 11 bases between. The CDR3 protein is CASSERAGYQPQHF. The DNA for the CDR3 is TGTGCCAGCAGTGAGAGGGCAGGGTATCAGCCCCAGCATTTT. Supplemented by reference TRBV2 and TRBJ1-5, the full variable domain reads EPEVTQTPSHQVTQMGQEVILRCVPISNHLYFYWYRQILGQKVEFLVSFYNNEISEKSEIFDDQFSVERPDGSNFTLKIRSTKLEDSAMYFCASSERAGYQPQHFGDGTRLSIL.

J is TRBJ1-2 and V is TRBV2; a weak D match, TRBD1 (5 bases). Trimming took off 8 bases at V and 4 bases at J, with 17 bases between the two ends. Germline V gene sequence: CDR1 SNHLY, CDR2 FYNNEI. This CDR3 has 14 amino acids. CDR3 sequence reads: CASEGLGDPYGYTF. In nucleotides, the CDR3 is TGTGCCAGCGAGGGTTTGGGGGACCCCTATGGCTACACCTTC.

Only a few counts were recorded for this clone. Other nucleotide sequences from this sample produce the same CDR3. The chain carries TRBV12-3 or TRBV12-4 and TRBJ1-5; D gene unclear. This CDR3 is 13 amino acids long. Trimming pared 3 bases from V and 0 bases from J, leaving 3 bases between. CDR3: CASSFNSNQPQHF. The CDR3 region has the DNA TGTGCCAGCAGTTTTAATAGCAATCAGCCCCAGCATTTT.

The genes are TRBV13 and TRBJ2-3, with TRBD1 matching 8 bases. CDR1 and CDR2 (germline): PRHDT, FYEKMQ (reference sequence). Trimming removed 5 bases from V and 4 bases from J; junction bases left unmatched: 5. The CDR3 covers 14 residues. The CDR3 spells CASSGGQGSDTQYF. DNA of the CDR3: TGTGCCAGCAGCGGTGGACAGGGCTCAGATACGCAGTATTTT.